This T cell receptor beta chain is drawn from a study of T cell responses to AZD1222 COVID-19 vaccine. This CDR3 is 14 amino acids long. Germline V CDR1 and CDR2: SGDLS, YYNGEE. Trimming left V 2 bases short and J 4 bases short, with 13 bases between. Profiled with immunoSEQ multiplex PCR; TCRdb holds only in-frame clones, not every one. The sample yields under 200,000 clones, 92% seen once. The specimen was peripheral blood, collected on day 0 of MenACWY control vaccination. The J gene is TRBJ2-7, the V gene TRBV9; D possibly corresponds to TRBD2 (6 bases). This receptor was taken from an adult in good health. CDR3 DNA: TGTGCCAGCAGCGTCAGGGAGGTTGGGTACGAGCAGTACTTC. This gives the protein CASSVREVGYEQYF.